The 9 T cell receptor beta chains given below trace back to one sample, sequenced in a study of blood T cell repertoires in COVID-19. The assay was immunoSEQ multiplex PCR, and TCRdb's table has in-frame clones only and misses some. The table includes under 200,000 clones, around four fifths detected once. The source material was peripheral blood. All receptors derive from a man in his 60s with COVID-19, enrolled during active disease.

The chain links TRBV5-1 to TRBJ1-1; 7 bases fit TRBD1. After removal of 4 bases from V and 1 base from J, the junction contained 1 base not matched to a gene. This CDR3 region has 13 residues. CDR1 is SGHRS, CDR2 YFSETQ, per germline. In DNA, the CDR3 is TGCGCCAGCAGCACAGGGGCGAACACTGAAGCTTTCTTT. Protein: CASSTGANTEAFF.

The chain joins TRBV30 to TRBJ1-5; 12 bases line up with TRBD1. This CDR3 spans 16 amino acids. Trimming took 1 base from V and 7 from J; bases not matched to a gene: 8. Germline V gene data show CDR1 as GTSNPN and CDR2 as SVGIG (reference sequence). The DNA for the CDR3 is TGTGCCTGGAGTGAAATGGGACAGGGGGCATGGCAGCCCCAGCATTTT. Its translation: CAWSEMGQGAWQPQHF.

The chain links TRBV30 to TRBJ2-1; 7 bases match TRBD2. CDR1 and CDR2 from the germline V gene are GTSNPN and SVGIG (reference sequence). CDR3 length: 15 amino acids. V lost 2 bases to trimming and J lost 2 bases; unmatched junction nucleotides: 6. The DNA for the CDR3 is TGTGCCTGGAGTTTCGGGACTACTCCCTACAATGAGCAGTTCTTC. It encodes CAWSFGTTPYNEQFF.

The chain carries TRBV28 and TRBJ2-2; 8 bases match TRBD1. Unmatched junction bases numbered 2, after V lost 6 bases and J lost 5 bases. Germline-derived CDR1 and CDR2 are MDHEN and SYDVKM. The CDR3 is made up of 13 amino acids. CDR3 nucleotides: TGTGCCAGCAGGAGGGACAGGACCGGGGAGCTGTTTTTT. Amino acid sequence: CASRRDRTGELFF.

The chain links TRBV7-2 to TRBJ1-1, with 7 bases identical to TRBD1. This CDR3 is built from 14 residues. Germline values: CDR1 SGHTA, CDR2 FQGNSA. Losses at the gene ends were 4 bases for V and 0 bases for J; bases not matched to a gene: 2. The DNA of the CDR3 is TGTGCCAGCAGCTCAGGGACAGTGAACACTGAAGCTTTCTTT. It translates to CASSSGTVNTEAFF.

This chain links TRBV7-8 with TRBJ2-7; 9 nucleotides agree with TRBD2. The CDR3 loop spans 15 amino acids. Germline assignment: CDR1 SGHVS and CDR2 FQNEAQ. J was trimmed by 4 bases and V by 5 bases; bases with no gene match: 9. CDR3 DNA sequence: TGTGCCAGCAGCCGAATGAGCGGGGGGATTTACGAGCAGTACTTC. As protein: CASSRMSGGIYEQYF.

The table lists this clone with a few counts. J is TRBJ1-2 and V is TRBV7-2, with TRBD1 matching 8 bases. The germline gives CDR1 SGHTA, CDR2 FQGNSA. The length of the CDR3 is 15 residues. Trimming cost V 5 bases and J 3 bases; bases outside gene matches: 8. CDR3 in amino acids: CASSTWTGIDYGYTF. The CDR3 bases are TGTGCCAGCAGCACCTGGACAGGGATTGACTATGGCTACACCTTC.

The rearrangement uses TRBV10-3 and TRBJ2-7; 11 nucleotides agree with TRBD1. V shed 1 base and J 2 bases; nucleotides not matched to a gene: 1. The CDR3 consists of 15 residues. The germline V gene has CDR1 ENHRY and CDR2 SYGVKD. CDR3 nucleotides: TGTGCCATCAGTGAGTGGGGACAGGGGGCCTACGAGCAGTACTTC. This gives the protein CAISEWGQGAYEQYF.

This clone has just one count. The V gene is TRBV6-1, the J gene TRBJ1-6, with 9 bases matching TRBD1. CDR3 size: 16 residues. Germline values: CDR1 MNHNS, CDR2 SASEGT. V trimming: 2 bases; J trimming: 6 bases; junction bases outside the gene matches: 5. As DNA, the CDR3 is TGTGCCAGCAGTGAATTACCGGACAGGGGTAATTCACCCCTCCACTTT. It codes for CASSELPDRGNSPLHF.